A selection of T cell receptor beta chains follows, all from one sample in a study of response to subunit inactivated influenza vaccine. TCRdb re-called the RT-PCR reads with MiXCR, one entry per CDR3 protein. This sample has more than 400,000 distinct CDR3 sequences; 10% to 11% occur once, and the top ten carry about an eighth. The input for sequencing was PBMCs from blood, taken about 40 days after vaccination. The receptors shown here come from a man aged 45-65 years who received an inactivated influenza vaccine. The CDR3 runs from the conserved cysteine through the conserved F or W. Each record gives: J gene, clone size, V gene, D gene, CDR3 length, CDR3 protein, CDR3 DNA. The D gene is left open where the match is weak. Some rows mark clone size as missing; the rest say once, few, many or name a class of expanded clone.

>TRBJ1-2|few|TRBV4-3|TRBD1|16
CASSQGIGTANYGYTF
TGCGCCAGCAGCCAAGGTATAGGGACAGCGAACTATGGCTACACCTTC
>TRBJ2-7|many|TRBV6-2/TRBV6-3|.|11
CATLEHDEQYF
TGTGCCACCCTCGAACATGACGAGCAGTACTTC
>TRBJ2-1|many|TRBV11-2|TRBD2|14
CASSPERGYNEQFF
TGTGCCAGCAGCCCAGAGCGGGGCTACAATGAGCAGTTCTTC
>TRBJ2-7|many|TRBV6-5|.|15
CASSYSKGIGYEQYF
TGTGCCAGCAGTTACTCGAAGGGAATAGGCTACGAGCAGTACTTC
>TRBJ2-7|.|TRBV20-1|.|12
CSARAAAYEQYF
TGCAGTGCTAGAGCGGCAGCCTACGAGCAGTACTTC
>TRBJ2-7|.|TRBV4-3|TRBD2|15
CASSQDTSGGYEQYF
TGCGCCAGCAGCCAAGATACTAGCGGGGGATACGAGCAGTACTTC
>TRBJ2-3|few|TRBV20-1|TRBD2|15
CSASPASGSPDTQYF
TGCAGTGCTAGCCCAGCTAGCGGGAGTCCAGATACGCAGTATTTT
>TRBJ2-1|few|TRBV15|TRBD1|17
CATRQGAFLSSYNEQFF
TGTGCCACAAGACAGGGGGCTTTTCTAAGCTCCTACAATGAGCAGTTCTTC
>TRBJ1-6|many|TRBV5-1|.|15
CASSFGDFEGSPLHF
TGCGCCAGCAGCTTCGGGGATTTTGAAGGTTCACCCCTCCACTTT
>TRBJ2-5|many|TRBV5-1|TRBD2|14
CASSPGTSKETQYF
TGCGCCAGCAGTCCCGGGACTAGTAAAGAGACCCAGTACTTC
>TRBJ2-7|few|TRBV6-1|.|13
CASSVWGADEQYF
TGTGCCAGCAGTGTTTGGGGCGCGGACGAGCAGTACTTC
>TRBJ2-2|many|TRBV4-2|TRBD2|17
CASSRVGHGGASGELFF
TGTGCCAGCAGCCGGGTCGGGCACGGGGGGGCATCCGGGGAGCTGTTTTTT
>TRBJ2-3|.|TRBV12-3/TRBV12-4|.|16
CASSNWRAAFLDTQYF
TGTGCCAGCAGTAACTGGCGGGCGGCCTTTCTGGATACGCAGTATTTT
>TRBJ2-5|many|TRBV5-1|TRBD2|14
CASNGGRAEETQYF
TGCGCCAGCAATGGCGGGAGGGCCGAAGAGACCCAGTACTTC
>TRBJ1-4|few|TRBV10-3|TRBD1|15
CAISRGQAPNEKLFF
TGTGCCATCAGTAGGGGACAGGCCCCTAATGAAAAACTGTTTTTT
>TRBJ2-7|many|TRBV6-1|.|16
CASREGPRVPYPEQYF
TGTGCCAGCAGAGAGGGACCGCGCGTACCCTACCCCGAGCAGTACTTC
>TRBJ2-7|few|TRBV12-3/TRBV12-4|.|14
CASSLSAGSYEQYF
TGTGCCAGCAGTTTAAGTGCAGGTTCCTACGAGCAGTACTTC
>TRBJ2-7|.|TRBV7-2|TRBD1|15
CASSLTWDRPKEQYF
TGTGCCAGCAGCTTAACCTGGGACAGGCCCAAAGAGCAGTACTTC
>TRBJ2-3|.|TRBV4-1|.|15
CASVSAPGASDTQYF
TGCGCCAGCGTCTCAGCCCCGGGGGCGTCAGATACGCAGTATTTT
>TRBJ1-6|.|TRBV10-3|TRBD1|15
CAIRRTGGDNSPLHF
TGTGCCATCAGACGGACAGGGGGGGACAATTCACCCCTCCACTTT